This section outlines one T cell receptor (beta chain) sequence together with its context. What it recognizes is unknown. The sample comes from a study of cytomegalovirus exposure and HLA in healthy donors. Regarding the study as a whole: Further analysis was carried out later, and it showed several of the most significant clusters appearing linked to common viral pathogens. Compared with the approximately 680-donor mean, an Asian-associated ancestry cluster reportedly had fewer N-insertions, according to a later analysis. There were a few CMV-associated chains whose specificity for CMV antigens was confirmed in vitro. Later on, an analysis showed TCR association rates differing by HLA locus, with DRB1 the most and HLA-C the fewest.

With 9 bases clipped from V and 5 bases from J, the junction kept 9 bases outside the gene matches. The CDR3 length is 14 residues. The germline gives CDR1 WNHNN, CDR2 SYGVQD (reference sequence). 13 Jbeta primers and 60 Vbeta primers were used for the PCR. Repertoires were generated with immunoSEQ multiplex PCR, while TCRdb's copy carries only in-frame clones and drops some. Of more than 110,000 clones in the sample, about 79% were seen once. The rearrangement uses TRBV10-1 and TRBJ1-4, with TRBD1 identical over 7 bases. The sequenced sample consisted of PBMCs. The TCR comes from a male donor in good health and CMV-seronegative. CDR3 coding DNA: TGCGCCAGTCCCAGACAGGGCCCAAATGAAAAACTGTTTTTT. This codes for CASPRQGPNEKLFF.